This TCR beta chain was identified in a study of blood T cell repertoires in COVID-19. Overall study context: T cells, B-cell-depleted T cells, or PBMCs supplied cDNA or gDNA.

The germline V gene has CDR1 SGHTA and CDR2 FQGNSA. The length of the CDR3 is 14 residues. Deletions cut 1 base from V and 3 bases from J, with 7 bases between. Participants, about 18 to 90 years old, spanned around 25 US areas. In Cohort 3, a recovered donor had either two negative PCRs, clearance, or symptom resolution. The protocol was immunoSEQ multiplex PCR, while the TCRdb copy is restricted to in-frame clones and leaves out a portion. The sample has 150,000 to 200,000 clones, roughly 88% seen once. This receptor was obtained from a woman under 30 who had recovered from COVID-19. Sequencing was carried out using PBMCs or T cells enriched from blood (not recorded which). This chain joins TRBV7-2 and TRBJ2-1; D gene ambiguous. The DNA of the CDR3 is TGTGCCAGCAGCTTAGGTTTCCTCTACAATGAGCAGTTCTTC. Its translation: CASSLGFLYNEQFF.